Given below is one T cell receptor beta chain in context. What it binds is unknown. The protocol was immunoSEQ multiplex PCR, while the TCRdb copy is restricted to in-frame clones and leaves out a portion. The table has approximately 71,000 clones, around 89% seen once. This record comes from a study of graft-versus-host responses after intestinal transplantation. Study-wide background: Recipients underwent multivisceral, liver-intestinal, or isolated intestinal transplants.

The study, taken as a whole, reports: The study found high graft-versus-host to host-versus-graft clonal ratios in allografts of patients with graft-donor T cell macrochimerism.

The TCR originated in a human donor who received an intestinal transplant. The sequences come from unstimulated CD8+ T cells sorted from spleen or lymph node cells, collected before intestinal transplant.

CDR3 sequence: CASSVGTGPSYEQYF. DNA of the CDR3: TGTGCCAGCAGCGTAGGGACAGGGCCCTCCTACGAGCAGTACTTC. V is TRBV9 and J is TRBJ2-7, with 8 bases aligning to TRBD1. Trimming at V came to 0 bases and at J to 0 bases, leaving 2 bases not matched to a gene. This CDR3 contains 15 residues. The germline CDR1 and CDR2 sequences are SGDLS and YYNGEE.